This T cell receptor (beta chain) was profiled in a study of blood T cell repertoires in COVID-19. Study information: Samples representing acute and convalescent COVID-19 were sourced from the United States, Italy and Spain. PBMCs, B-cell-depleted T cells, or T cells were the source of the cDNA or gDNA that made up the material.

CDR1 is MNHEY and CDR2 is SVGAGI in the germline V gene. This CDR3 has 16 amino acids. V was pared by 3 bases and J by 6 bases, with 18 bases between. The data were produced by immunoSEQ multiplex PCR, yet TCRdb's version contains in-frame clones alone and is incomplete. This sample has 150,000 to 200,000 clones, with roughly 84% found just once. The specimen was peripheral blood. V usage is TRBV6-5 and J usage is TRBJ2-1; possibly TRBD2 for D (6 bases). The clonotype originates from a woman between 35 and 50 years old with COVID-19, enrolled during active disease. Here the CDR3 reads CASSYRSGTLVNEQFF. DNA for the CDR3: TGTGCCAGCAGTTATCGTTCTGGGACTCTAGTCAATGAGCAGTTCTTC.